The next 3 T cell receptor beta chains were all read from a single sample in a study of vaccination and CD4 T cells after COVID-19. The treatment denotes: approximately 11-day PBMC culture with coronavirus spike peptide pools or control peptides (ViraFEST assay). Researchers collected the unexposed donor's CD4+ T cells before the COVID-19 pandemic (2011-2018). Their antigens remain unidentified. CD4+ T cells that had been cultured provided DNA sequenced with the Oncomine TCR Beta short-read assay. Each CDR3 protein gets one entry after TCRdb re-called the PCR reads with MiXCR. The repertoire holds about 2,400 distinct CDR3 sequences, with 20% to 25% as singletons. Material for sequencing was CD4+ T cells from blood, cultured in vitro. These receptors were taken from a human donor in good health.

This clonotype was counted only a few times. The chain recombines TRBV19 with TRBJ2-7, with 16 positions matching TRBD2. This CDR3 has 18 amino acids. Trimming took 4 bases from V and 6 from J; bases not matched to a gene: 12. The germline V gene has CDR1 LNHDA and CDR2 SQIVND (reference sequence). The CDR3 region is CASSTVGLAGGQASEQYF. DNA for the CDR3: TGTGCCAGTAGTACCGTGGGACTAGCGGGAGGGCAGGCCTCCGAGCAGTACTTC.

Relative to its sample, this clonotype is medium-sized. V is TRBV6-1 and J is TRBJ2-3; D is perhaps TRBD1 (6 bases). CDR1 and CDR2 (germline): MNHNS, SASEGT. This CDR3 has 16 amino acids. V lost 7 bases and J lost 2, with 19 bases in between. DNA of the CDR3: TGTGCCAGCAATCCTCACTCGACAGGACCCACAGATACGCAGTATTTT. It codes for CASNPHSTGPTDTQYF.

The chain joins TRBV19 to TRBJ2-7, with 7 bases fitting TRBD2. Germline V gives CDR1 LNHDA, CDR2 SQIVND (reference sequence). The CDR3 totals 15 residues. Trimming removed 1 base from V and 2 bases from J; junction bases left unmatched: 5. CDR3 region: CASSIATSATYEQYF. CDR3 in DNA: TGTGCCAGTAGTATAGCAACTAGCGCGACCTACGAGCAGTACTTC.